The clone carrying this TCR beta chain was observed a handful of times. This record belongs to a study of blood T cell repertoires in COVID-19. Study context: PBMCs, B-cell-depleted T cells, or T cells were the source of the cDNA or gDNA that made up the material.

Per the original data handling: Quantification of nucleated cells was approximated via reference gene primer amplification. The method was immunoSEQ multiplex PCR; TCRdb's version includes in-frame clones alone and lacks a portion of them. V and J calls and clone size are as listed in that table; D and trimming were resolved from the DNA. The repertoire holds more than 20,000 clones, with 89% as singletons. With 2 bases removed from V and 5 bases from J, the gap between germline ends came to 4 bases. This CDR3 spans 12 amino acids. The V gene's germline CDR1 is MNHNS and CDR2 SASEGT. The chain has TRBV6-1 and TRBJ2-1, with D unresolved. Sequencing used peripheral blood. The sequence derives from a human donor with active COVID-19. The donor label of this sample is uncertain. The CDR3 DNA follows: TGTGCCAGCAGTGAACAGAACAATGAGCAGTTCTTC. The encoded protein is CASSEQNNEQFF.